This TCR beta chain was captured in a study of blood T cell repertoires in COVID-19. In the study overall: Acute-phase and convalescent COVID-19 samples originated in the United States, Italy and Spain. PBMCs, B-cell-depleted T cells, or T cells were the source of the cDNA or gDNA that made up the material.

In the source study's methods: Estimation of nucleated cell counts relied on the amplification of reference gene primers. Data came from immunoSEQ multiplex PCR; TCRdb stores just in-frame clones and leaves some out. The V and J calls and clone size are taken from that table; D and trimming were inferred from the DNA. This table has about 170,000 clones, 84% appearing once. Sequencing was carried out using peripheral blood. The TCR originated in a human donor with acute or convalescent COVID-19. The donor label of this sample is uncertain.

The CDR3 bases are TGTGCCAGCGGGCCTTATGAACGGACATTCAAAGTCAGACCCCTCCACTTT. Translating it yields CASGPYERTFKVRPLHF. The chain carries TRBV7-2 and TRBJ1-6, with a weak D call TRBD1 (5 bases). This CDR3 comprises 17 residues. Germline CDR1 SGHTA, CDR2 FQGNSA. V lost 8 bases to trimming and J lost 12 bases, with 29 bases between them.